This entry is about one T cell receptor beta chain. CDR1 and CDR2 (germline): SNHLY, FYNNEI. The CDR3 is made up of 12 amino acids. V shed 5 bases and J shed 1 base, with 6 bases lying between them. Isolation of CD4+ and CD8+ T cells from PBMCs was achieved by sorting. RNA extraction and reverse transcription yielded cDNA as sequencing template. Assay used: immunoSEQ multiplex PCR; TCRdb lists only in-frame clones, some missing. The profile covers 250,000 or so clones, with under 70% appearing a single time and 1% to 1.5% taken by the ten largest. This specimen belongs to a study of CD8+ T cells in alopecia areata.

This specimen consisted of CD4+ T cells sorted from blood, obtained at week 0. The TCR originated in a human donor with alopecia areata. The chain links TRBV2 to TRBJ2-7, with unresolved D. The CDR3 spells CASSLQSYEQYF. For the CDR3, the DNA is TGTGCCAGCAGTCTACAGTCCTACGAGCAGTACTTC.